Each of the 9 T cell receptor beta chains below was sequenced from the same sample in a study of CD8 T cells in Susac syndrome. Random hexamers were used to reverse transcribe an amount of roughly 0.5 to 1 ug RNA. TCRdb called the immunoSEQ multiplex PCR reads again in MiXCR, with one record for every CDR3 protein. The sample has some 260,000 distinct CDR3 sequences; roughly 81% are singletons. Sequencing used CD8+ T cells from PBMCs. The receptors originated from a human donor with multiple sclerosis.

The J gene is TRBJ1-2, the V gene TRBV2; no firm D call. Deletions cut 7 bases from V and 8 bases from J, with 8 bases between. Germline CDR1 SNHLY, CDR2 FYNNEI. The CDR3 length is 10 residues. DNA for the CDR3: TGTGCCAGCATCGGTTTAGGCTACACCTTC. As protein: CASIGLGYTF.

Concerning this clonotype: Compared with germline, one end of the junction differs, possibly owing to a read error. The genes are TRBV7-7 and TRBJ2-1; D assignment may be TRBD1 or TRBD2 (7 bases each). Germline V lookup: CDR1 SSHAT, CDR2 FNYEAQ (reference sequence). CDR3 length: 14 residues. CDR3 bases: TGTGCTAGCAGCTCAGGGGGAGGGCCGGATGAGCAGTTCTTC. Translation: CASSSGGGPDEQFF.

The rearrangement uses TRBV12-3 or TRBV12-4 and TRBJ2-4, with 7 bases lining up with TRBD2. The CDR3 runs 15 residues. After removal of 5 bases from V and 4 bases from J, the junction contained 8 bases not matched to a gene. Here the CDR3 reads CASSGGELDKNIQYF. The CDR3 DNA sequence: TGTGCCAGCAGTGGGGGGGAACTAGATAAAAACATTCAGTACTTC.

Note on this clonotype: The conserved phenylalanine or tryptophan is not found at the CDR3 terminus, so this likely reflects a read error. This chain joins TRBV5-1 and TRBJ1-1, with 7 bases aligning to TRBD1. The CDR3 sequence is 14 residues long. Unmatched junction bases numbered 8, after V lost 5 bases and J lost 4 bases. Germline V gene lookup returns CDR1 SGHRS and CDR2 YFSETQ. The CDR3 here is CASRSSGGVTEAFL. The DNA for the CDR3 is TGCGCCAGCAGATCGTCAGGGGGGGTCACTGAAGCTTTCCTT.

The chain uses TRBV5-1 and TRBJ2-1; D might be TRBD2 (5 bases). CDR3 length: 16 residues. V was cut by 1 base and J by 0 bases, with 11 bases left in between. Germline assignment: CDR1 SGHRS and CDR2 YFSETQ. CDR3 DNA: TGCGCCAGCAGCTTGCGGGCTGGGAGCTCCTACAATGAGCAGTTCTTC. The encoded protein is CASSLRAGSSYNEQFF.

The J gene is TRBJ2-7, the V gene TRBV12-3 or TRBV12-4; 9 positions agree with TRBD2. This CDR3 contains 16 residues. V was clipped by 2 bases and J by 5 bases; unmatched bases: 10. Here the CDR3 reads CASSLSWREGGHEQYF. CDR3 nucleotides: TGTGCCAGCAGTTTAAGTTGGCGGGAGGGAGGCCACGAGCAGTACTTC.

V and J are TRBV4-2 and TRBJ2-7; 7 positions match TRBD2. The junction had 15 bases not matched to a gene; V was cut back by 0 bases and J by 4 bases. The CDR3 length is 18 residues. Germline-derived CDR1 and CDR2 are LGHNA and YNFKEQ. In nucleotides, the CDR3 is TGTGCCAGCAGCCAAGAGGATAGCTGGGGGGAGGGCGGGTACGAGCAGTACTTC. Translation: CASSQEDSWGEGGYEQYF.

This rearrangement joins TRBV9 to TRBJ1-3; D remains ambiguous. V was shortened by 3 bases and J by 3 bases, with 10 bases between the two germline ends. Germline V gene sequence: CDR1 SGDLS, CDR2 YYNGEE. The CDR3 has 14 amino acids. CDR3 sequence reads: CASSALEYGNTIYF. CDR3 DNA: TGTGCCAGCAGCGCTTTAGAGTATGGAAACACCATATATTTT.

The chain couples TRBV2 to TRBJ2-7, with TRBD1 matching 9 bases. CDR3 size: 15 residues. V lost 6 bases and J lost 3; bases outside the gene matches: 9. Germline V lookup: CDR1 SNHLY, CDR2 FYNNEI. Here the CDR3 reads CASSAGTGPDYEQYF. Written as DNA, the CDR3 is TGTGCCAGCAGCGCCGGGACAGGGCCCGACTACGAGCAGTACTTC.